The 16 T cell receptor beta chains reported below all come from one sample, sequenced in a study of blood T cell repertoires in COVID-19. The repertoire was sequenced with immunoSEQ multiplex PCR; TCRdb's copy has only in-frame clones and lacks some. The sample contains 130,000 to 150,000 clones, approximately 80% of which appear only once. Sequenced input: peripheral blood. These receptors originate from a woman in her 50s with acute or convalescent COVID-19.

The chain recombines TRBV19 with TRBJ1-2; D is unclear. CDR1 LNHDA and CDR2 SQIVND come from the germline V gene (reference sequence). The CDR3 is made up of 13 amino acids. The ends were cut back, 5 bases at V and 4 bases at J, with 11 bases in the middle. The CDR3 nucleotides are TGTGCCAGTAGTCCCGATTTGAGCTATGGCTACACCTTC. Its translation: CASSPDLSYGYTF.

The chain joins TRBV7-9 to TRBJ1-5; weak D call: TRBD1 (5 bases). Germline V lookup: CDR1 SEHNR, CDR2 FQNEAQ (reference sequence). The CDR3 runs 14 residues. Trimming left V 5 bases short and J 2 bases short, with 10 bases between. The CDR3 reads CASSRDSGNQPQHF. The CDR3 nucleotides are TGTGCCAGCAGCCGTGACAGTGGCAATCAGCCCCAGCATTTT.

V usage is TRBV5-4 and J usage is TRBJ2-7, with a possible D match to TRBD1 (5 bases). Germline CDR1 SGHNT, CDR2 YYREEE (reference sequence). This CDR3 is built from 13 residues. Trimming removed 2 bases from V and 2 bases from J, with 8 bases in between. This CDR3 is CASSFDRAYEQYF. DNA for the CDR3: TGTGCCAGCAGCTTCGACAGAGCCTACGAGCAGTACTTC. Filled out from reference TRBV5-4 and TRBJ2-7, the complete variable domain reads ETGVTQSPTHLIKTRGQQVTLRCSSQSGHNTVSWYQQALGQGPQFIFQYYREEENGRGNFPPRFSGLQFPNYSSELNVNALELDDSALYLCASSFDRAYEQYFGPGTRLTVT.

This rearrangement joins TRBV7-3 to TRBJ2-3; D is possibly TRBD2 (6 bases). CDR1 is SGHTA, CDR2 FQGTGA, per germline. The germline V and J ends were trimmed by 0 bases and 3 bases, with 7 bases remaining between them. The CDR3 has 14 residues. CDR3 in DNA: TGTGCCAGCAGCTTAACGGGAGGAACAGATACGCAGTATTTT. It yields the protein CASSLTGGTDTQYF.

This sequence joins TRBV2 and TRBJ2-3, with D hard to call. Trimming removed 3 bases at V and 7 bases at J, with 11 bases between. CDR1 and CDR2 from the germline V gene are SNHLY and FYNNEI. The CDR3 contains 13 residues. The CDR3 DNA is TGTGCCAGCAGTGACAACGGTTATTATACGCAGTATTTT. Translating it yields CASSDNGYYTQYF.

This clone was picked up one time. The CDR3 protein is CASNPRTNTGELFF. The CDR3 DNA sequence: TGTGCCAGCAACCCCAGGACGAACACCGGGGAGCTGTTTTTT. The V call is TRBV2, the J call TRBJ2-2; unclear D gene. Germline lookup yields CDR1 SNHLY and CDR2 FYNNEI. This CDR3 region has 14 residues. Trimming took off 7 bases at V and 0 bases at J, with 9 bases between the two ends.

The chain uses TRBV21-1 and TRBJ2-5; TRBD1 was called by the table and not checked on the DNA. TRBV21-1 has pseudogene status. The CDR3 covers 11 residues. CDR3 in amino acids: CASGQQETQYF. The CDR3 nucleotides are TGTGCCAGCGGGCAGCAAGAGACCCAGTACTTC.

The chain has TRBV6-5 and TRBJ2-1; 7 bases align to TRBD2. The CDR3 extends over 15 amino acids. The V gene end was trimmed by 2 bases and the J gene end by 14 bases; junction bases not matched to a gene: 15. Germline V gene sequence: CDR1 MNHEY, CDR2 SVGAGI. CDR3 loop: CASSYQRGIPQREFF. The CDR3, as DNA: TGTGCCAGCAGTTACCAGCGGGGAATTCCGCAAAGGGAGTTCTTC.

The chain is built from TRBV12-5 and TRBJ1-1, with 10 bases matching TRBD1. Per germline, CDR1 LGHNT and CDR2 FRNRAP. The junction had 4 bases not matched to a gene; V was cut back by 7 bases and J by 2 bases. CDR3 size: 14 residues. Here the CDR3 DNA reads TGTGCTAGTGCTTGGACAGGGGGAAACACTGAAGCTTTCTTT. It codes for CASAWTGGNTEAFF.

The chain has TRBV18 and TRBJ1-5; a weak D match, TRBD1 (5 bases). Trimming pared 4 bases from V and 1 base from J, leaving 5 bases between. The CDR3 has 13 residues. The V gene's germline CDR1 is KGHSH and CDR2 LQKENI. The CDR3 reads CASSQGSNQPQHF. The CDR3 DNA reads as TGTGCCAGCTCACAGGGGAGCAATCAGCCCCAGCATTTT. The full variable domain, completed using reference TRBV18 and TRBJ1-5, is NAGVMQNPRHLVRRRGQEARLRCSPMKGHSHVYWYRQLPEEGLKFMVYLQKENIIDESGMPKERFSAEFPKEGPSILRIQQVVRGDSAAYFCASSQGSNQPQHFGDGTRLSIL.

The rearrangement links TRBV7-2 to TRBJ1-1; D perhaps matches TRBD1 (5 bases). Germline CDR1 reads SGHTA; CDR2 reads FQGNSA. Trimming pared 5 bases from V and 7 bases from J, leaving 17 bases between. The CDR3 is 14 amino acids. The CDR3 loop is CASSPVLQGGEAFF. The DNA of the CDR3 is TGTGCCAGCAGCCCTGTTTTGCAGGGCGGTGAAGCTTTCTTT.

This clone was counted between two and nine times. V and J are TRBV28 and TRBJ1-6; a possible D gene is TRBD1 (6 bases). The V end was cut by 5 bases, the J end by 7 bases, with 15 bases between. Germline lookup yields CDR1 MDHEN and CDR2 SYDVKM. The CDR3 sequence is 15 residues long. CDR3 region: CASSTPTRGNSPLHF. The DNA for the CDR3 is TGTGCCAGCAGTACTCCGACGAGGGGGAATTCACCCCTCCACTTT. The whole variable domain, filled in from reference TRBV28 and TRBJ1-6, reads DVKVTQSSRYLVKRTGEKVFLECVQDMDHENMFWYRQDPGLGLRLIYFSYDVKMKEKGDIPEGYSVSREKKERFSLILESASTNQTSMYLCASSTPTRGNSPLHFGNGTRLTVT.

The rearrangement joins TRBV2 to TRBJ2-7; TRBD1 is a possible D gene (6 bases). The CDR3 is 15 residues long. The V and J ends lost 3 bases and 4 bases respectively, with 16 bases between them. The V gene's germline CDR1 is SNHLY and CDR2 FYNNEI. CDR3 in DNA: TGTGCCAGCAGTGATATGGACAGAATCTCTTACGAGCAGTACTTC. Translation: CASSDMDRISYEQYF.

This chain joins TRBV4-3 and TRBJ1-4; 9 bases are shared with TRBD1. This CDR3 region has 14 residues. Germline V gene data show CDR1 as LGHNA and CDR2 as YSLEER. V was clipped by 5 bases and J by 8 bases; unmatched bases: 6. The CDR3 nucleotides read TGCGCCAGCAGCTTTGGACAGGGGCAGGAAAAACTGTTTTTT. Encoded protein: CASSFGQGQEKLFF.

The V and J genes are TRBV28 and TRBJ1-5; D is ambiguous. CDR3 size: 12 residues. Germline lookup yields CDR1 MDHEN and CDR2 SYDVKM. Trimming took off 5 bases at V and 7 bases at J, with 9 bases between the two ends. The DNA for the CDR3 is TGTGCCAGCAGTCAAATTAGACAGCCCCAGCATTTT. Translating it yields CASSQIRQPQHF. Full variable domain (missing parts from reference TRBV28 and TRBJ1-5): DVKVTQSSRYLVKRTGEKVFLECVQDMDHENMFWYRQDPGLGLRLIYFSYDVKMKEKGDIPEGYSVSREKKERFSLILESASTNQTSMYLCASSQIRQPQHFGDGTRLSIL.

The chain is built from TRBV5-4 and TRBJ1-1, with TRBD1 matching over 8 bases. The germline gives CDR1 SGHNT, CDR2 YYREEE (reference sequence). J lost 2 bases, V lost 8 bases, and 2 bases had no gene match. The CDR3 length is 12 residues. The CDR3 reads CASGQGNTEAFF. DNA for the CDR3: TGTGCCAGTGGACAGGGAAACACTGAAGCTTTCTTT.